A selection of T cell receptor beta chains follows, all from one sample in a study of blood T cell repertoires in COVID-19. Only in-frame clones appear in the TCRdb table, and some are missing; sequencing was by immunoSEQ multiplex PCR. This sample has tens of thousands of clones; roughly 87% occur once, and the top ten carry roughly 5.4%. Sample: peripheral blood. Every receptor here comes from a man between 60 and 70 years old with active COVID-19. CDR3s include the opening cysteine and the closing phenylalanine or tryptophan. D genes are given only for firm matches. The size field is filled for only some rows; it gives once, few, many or a size class.

TRBJ2-2 | TRBV11-2 | once | TRBD2 | TGTGCCAGCAGCATAGGTCAGCGGGGGACCGGGGAGCTGTTTTTT | CASSIGQRGTGELFF
TRBJ1-3 | TRBV20-1 | - | - | TGCAGTGCTAGTCCCGGAACAGGGGGAAACACCATATATTTT | CSASPGTGGNTIYF
TRBJ2-1 | TRBV9 | - | TRBD2 | TGTGCCAGCAGCGGAGGGACTAGAAAGGGACATGAGCAGTTCTTC | CASSGGTRKGHEQFF
TRBJ2-1 | TRBV6-5 | once | - | TGTGCCAGCCACGGCGGGGCATACAATGAGCAGTTCTTC | CASHGGAYNEQFF
TRBJ2-7 | TRBV7-6 | once | - | TGTGCCAGCGGGGAGCCACTGTTAGGCGAGCAGTACTTC | CASGEPLLGEQYF
TRBJ1-2 | TRBV19 | - | TRBD1 | TGTGCCAGTACCCCCGGGACAGGGAACTATGGCTACACCTTC | CASTPGTGNYGYTF
TRBJ1-5 | TRBV9 | - | - | TGTGCCAGCAGCGTTATGGAGCTGGGGCCCCAGCATTTT | CASSVMELGPQHF
TRBJ1-2 | TRBV12-3/TRBV12-4 | - | - | TGTGCCAGCAGCTCGGGGGGGAAGGATGGCTACACCTTC | CASSSGGKDGYTF
TRBJ2-1 | TRBV5-1 | - | TRBD2 | TGCGCCAGCAGCTTGCAGCGGGGGGGCAATTTGGATGAGCAGTTCTTC | CASSLQRGGNLDEQFF
TRBJ2-3 | TRBV18 | - | - | TGTGCCAGCTCACCGATTGCGGGCGGGGTCACAGATACGCAGTATTTT | CASSPIAGGVTDTQYF
TRBJ1-2 | TRBV9 | - | TRBD1 | TGTGCCAGCAGCGCCGGGACAGGGGGCGCGGATGGCTACACCTTC | CASSAGTGGADGYTF
TRBJ2-1 | TRBV7-7 | - | - | TGTGCTAGCAGCTTACACTACGGGGGGCAAGGCGAGCAGTTCTTC | CASSLHYGGQGEQFF
TRBJ2-3 | TRBV3-1/TRBV3-2 | - | - | TGTGCCAGCAGCCAAGGGGGAGCCTTTAGCACAGATACGCAGTATTTT | CASSQGGAFSTDTQYF
TRBJ2-5 | TRBV7-9 | - | TRBD2 | TGTGCCAGCAGCGGGGGGGTCCAAGAGACCCAGTACTTC | CASSGGVQETQYF
TRBJ2-7 | TRBV3-1/TRBV3-2 | - | TRBD1 | TGTGCCAGCAGCCAAGGGACAGGCGCCTACGAGCAGTACTTC | CASSQGTGAYEQYF
TRBJ2-1 | TRBV3-1/TRBV3-2 | - | TRBD2 | TGTGCCAGCAGCCAAGATAGCGGGAGATACAATGAGCAGTTCTTC | CASSQDSGRYNEQFF
TRBJ2-3 | TRBV7-3 | - | - | TGTGCCAGCAGCTTAACAGCTAGCACAGATACGCAGTATTTT | CASSLTASTDTQYF
TRBJ2-1 | TRBV7-7 | - | - | TGTGCTAGCAGCTCCGGGACAAATTACAATGAGCAGTTCTTC | CASSSGTNYNEQFF
TRBJ1-2 | TRBV27 | once | - | TGTGCCAGCGGCAGCAGGGGTAACTATGGCTACACCTTC | CASGSRGNYGYTF
TRBJ2-1 | TRBV3-1/TRBV3-2 | once | TRBD1 | TGTGCCAGCAGCCAAGATCGGGCAGGGGGTCAGTTCTTC | CASSQDRAGGQFF
TRBJ2-7 | TRBV28 | - | - | TGTGCCAGCAGTTTGCCCGACACGACAAGCTCCTACGAGCAGTACTTC | CASSLPDTTSSYEQYF
TRBJ2-4 | TRBV6-2/TRBV6-3 | once | TRBD1 | TGTGCCAGCAGTTACTCGTGGGGGTCGTTACAGGGGAACATTCAGTACTTC | CASSYSWGSLQGNIQYF
TRBJ1-6 | TRBV19 | - | TRBD1 | TGTGCCAGTAAACCCTCCCAGGGGGCTGTACCCCTCCACTTT | CASKPSQGAVPLHF
TRBJ1-5 | TRBV7-2 | - | - | TGTGCCAGCAGCTCCCCTAACTATAGCAATCAGCCCCAGCATTTT | CASSSPNYSNQPQHF
TRBJ1-1 | TRBV7-9 | few | - | TGTGCCAGCAGCTTAGTTGGGGACTTCAGGGAAGCTTTCTTT | CASSLVGDFREAFF
TRBJ1-6 | TRBV18 | - | - | TGTGCCAGCTCACCTAACCAGGGGAGTAATAATTCACCCCTCCACTTT | CASSPNQGSNNSPLHF
TRBJ1-5 | TRBV19 | - | TRBD1 | TGTGCCAGTAGTATAGGGGGGGGACAGGGGTCTCAGCCCCAGCATTTT | CASSIGGGQGSQPQHF
TRBJ1-6 | TRBV28 | - | TRBD1 | TGTGCCAGCAGACCCGGGACAGGGATGCAGTCACCCCTCCACTTT | CASRPGTGMQSPLHF
TRBJ2-7 | TRBV10-1 | - | TRBD1 | TGCGCCATCTACCGGGACAGGGGGCTAAGGTCCTACGAGCAGTACTTC | CAIYRDRGLRSYEQYF
TRBJ1-2 | TRBV28 | - | TRBD1 | TGTGCCAGCAGAAGGGACAGAGATAACTATGGCTACACCTTC | CASRRDRDNYGYTF